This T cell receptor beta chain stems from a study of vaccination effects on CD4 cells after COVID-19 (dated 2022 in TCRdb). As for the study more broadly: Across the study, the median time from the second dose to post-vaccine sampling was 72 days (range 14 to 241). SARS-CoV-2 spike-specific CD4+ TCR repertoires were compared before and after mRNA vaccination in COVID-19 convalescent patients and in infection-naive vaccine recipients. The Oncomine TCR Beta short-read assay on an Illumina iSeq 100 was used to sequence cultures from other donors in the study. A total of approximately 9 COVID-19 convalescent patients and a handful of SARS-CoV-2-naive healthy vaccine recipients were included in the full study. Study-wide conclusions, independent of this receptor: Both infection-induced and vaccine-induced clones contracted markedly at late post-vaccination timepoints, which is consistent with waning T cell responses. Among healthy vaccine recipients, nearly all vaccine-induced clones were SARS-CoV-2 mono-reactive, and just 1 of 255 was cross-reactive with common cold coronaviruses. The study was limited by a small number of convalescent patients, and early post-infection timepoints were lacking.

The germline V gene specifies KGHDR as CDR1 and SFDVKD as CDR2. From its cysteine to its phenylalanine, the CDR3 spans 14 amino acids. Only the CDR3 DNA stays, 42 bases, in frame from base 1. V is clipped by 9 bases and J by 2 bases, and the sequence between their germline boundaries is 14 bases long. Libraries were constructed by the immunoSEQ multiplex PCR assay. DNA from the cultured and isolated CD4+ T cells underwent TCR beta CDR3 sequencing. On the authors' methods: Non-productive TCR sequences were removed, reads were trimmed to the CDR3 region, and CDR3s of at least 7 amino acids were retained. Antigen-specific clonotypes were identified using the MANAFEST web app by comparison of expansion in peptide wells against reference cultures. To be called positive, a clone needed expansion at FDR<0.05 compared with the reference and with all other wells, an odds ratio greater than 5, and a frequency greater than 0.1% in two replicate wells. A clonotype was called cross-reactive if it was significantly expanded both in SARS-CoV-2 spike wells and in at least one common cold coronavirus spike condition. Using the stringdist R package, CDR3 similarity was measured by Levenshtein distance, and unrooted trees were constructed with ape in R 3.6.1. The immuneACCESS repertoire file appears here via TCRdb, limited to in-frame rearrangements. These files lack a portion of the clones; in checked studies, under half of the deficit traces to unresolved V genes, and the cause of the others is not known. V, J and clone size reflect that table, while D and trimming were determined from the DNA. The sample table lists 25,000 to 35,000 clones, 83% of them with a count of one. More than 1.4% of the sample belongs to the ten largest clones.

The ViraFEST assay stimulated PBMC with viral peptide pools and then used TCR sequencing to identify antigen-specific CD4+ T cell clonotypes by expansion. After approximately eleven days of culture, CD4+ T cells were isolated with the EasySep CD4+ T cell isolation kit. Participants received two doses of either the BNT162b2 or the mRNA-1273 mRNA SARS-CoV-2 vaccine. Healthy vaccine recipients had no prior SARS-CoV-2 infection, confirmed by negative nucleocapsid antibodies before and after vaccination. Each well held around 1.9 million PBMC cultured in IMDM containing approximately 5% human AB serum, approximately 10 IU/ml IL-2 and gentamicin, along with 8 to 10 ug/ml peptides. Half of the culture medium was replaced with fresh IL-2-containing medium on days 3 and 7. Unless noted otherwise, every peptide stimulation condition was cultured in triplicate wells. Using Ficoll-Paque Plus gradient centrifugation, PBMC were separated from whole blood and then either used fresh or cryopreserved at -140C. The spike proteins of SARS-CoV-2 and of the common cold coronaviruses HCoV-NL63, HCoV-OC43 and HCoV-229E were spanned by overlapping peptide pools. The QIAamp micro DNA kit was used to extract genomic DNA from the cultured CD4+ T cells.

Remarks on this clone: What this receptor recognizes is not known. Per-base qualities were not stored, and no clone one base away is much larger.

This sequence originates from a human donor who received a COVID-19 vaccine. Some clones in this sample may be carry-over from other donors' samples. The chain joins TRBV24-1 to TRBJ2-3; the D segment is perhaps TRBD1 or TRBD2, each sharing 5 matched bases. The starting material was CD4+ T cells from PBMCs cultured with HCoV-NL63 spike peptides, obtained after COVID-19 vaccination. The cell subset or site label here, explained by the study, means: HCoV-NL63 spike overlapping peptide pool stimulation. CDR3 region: CATGPGQNTDTQYF. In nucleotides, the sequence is TGTGCCACCGGGCCGGGGCAGAACACAGATACGCAGTATTTT.